Below, one T cell receptor beta chain is given with its context. In the original processing: Amplification with reference gene primers provided the estimates of nucleated cell counts. Repertoires were generated with immunoSEQ multiplex PCR, while TCRdb's copy carries only in-frame clones and drops some. The DNA gave D and trimming, while V, J and clone size come from that table. The data show over 100,000 clones, more than 80% seen once. This CDR3 has 13 residues. Germline CDR1 is KGHDR and CDR2 is SFDVKD. After removal of 7 bases from V and 2 bases from J, the junction contained 3 bases not matched to a gene. This sample is drawn from a study of blood T cell repertoires in COVID-19. At the level of the study: COVID-19 samples, acute and convalescent, were from the United States, Italy and Spain. From T cells, B-cell-depleted T cells, or PBMCs came the material, which was cDNA or gDNA.

This sequence joins TRBV24-1 and TRBJ1-1; 7 bases match TRBD1. The material sequenced was peripheral blood. The TCR was taken from a human donor in a cohort sampled during active COVID-19. CDR3 sequence reads: CATRDRPNTEAFF. CDR3 in DNA: TGTGCCACCAGGGACAGGCCAAACACTGAAGCTTTCTTT.